This TCR beta chain was sequenced during a study of human T cells and chemical hapten exposure. Within the library, unique molecular identifiers were attached to each individual cDNA molecule. In the original processing: Counts of TCRs in each sample centred on a median of approximately 100,000 and extended from around 25,000 to 690,000. TCRdb ran MiXCR on the RACE reads and lists one entry per CDR3 protein. The V and J calls were determined by TCRdb, not by the authors. The top ten clones hold 2% to 2.5% of a sample with roughly 200,000 distinct CDR3 sequences, under 30% of them seen once. This clonotype was detected a few times. CDR1 is MNHEY, CDR2 SVGEGT, per germline. The CDR3 covers 13 residues. Losses at the gene ends were 7 bases for V and 9 bases for J; bases not matched to a gene: 7. Documented time point: patch test 3, about 24 weeks after DPC sensitization. Treatment denoted: therapeutic diphenylcyclopropenone sensitization with weekly scalp DPC.

This TCR was recovered from a woman aged 40 to 55 with alopecia areata. Some clones in this sample may be carry-over from other donors' samples. Material: whole blood, obtained in connection with sensitization to the hapten diphenylcyclopropenone (DPC). The V call is TRBV6-2 or TRBV6-3, the J call TRBJ2-1; 9 nucleotides align to TRBD2. This CDR3 reads CASIGSGRTEQFF. The CDR3, as DNA: TGTGCCAGCATTGGAAGCGGGAGGACTGAGCAGTTCTTC.